What follows describes a single TCR beta chain. Antigen: not known. The data were taken from a study of cytomegalovirus exposure and HLA in healthy donors. The PCR ran on 60 Vbeta and 13 Jbeta primers. Some clones are missing from TCRdb's copy, which holds only in-frame ones; the method was immunoSEQ multiplex PCR. The data contain about 150,000 clones, around 86% of them singletons. Germline CDR1 and CDR2: SGDLS and YYNGEE. This CDR3 is 13 amino acids long. V was cut by 4 bases and J by 4 bases, with 11 bases left in between. Study-level findings and limits: Clonal expansion was found to be greater in HLA-associated TCR beta chains than in equally common others in a later analysis.

Sequenced sample: PBMCs. The chain has TRBV9 and TRBJ2-5; the D is unclear. The source of this sequence is a woman aged 25-40 years in good health and CMV-seronegative. The CDR3 DNA follows: TGTGCCAGCAGCTTCACTTCAAGAGAGACCCAGTACTTC. It specifies CASSFTSRETQYF.